Below, 3 T cell receptor beta chains from the same sample are listed, as sequenced in a study of spatial heterogeneity in lung cancer (dated by TCRdb to between 2018 and 2021). Reading the label with the study, this specimen's time point is: blood at routine non-recurrence follow-up after resection. Library preparation was by 5' RACE. The run used a NextSeq 500. TCRdb trimmed the raw reads at Q25, called clones with MiXCR and kept productive beta chains. One record per CDR3 amino acid sequence lists the most common genes and DNA. This sample holds tens of thousands of distinct CDR3 sequences; 15% to 20% were observed only once. Jointly, the top ten make up about a fifth of the sample. The specimen was PBMCs, collected at follow-up. These receptors came from a male donor with early-stage non-small cell lung cancer.

This chain connects TRBV19 to TRBJ2-2, with 8 bases fitting TRBD2. The CDR3 runs to 15 residues. Losses at the gene ends were 3 bases for V and 4 bases for J; bases not matched to a gene: 4. Looked up from germline, CDR1 is LNHDA and CDR2 is SQIVND (reference sequence). CDR3 in amino acids: CASSIEAGGTGELFF. The DNA for the CDR3 is TGTGCCAGTAGTATCGAGGCGGGGGGCACCGGGGAGCTGTTTTTT.

The V and J genes are TRBV20-1 and TRBJ2-7; 11 bases agree with TRBD2. Germline V lookup: CDR1 DFQATT, CDR2 SNEGSKA (reference sequence). With 1 base clipped from V and 6 bases from J, the junction kept 8 bases outside the gene matches. The CDR3 spans 15 residues. The CDR3 sequence: CSARAPLAGEVEQYF. The CDR3, as DNA: TGCAGTGCTAGAGCCCCACTAGCGGGAGAGGTCGAGCAGTACTTC.

J is TRBJ1-1 and V is TRBV3-1; D unclear. The length of the CDR3 is 12 residues. With 0 bases removed from V and 10 bases from J, the gap between germline ends came to 9 bases. The germline V gene encodes CDR1 LGHDT and CDR2 YNNKEL (reference sequence). The CDR3 DNA is TGTGCCAGCAGCCAAGATCGGCGGGTAGCTTTCTTT. Translation gives CASSQDRRVAFF. Full variable domain (missing parts from reference TRBV3-1 and TRBJ1-1): DTAVSQTPKYLVTQMGNDKSIKCEQNLGHDTMYWYKQDSKKFLKIMFSYNNKELIINETVPNRFSPKSPDKAHLNLHINSLELGDSAVYFCASSQDRRVAFFGQGTRLTVV.